This note documents a single T cell receptor beta chain sequence. Its antigen is not known. CDR3 length equals 19 residues. V gave up 4 bases and J gave up 8 bases; unmatched junction bases: 20. Germline V gene sequence: CDR1 SGHRS, CDR2 YFSETQ. The data were produced by immunoSEQ multiplex PCR, yet TCRdb's version contains in-frame clones alone and is incomplete. Of approximately 120,000 clones listed, about 94% are singletons. The data are from a study of cytomegalovirus exposure and HLA in healthy donors. Study results and caveats: Specific recognition of CMV antigens was confirmed in vitro for a few chains (all CMV-associated). According to a later analysis, TCR clusters from the first cohort tended to co-occur in the roughly 110 validation repertoires.

The clonotype was recovered from a young woman in good health and CMV-seronegative. The sequenced material came from PBMCs. This sequence joins TRBV5-1 and TRBJ2-1; TRBD1 agrees at 11 bases. The CDR3 reads CASSPGQGGSGLATHEQFF. CDR3 nucleotide sequence: TGCGCCAGCAGCCCGGGACAGGGGGGGAGCGGTCTAGCCACCCATGAGCAGTTCTTC.